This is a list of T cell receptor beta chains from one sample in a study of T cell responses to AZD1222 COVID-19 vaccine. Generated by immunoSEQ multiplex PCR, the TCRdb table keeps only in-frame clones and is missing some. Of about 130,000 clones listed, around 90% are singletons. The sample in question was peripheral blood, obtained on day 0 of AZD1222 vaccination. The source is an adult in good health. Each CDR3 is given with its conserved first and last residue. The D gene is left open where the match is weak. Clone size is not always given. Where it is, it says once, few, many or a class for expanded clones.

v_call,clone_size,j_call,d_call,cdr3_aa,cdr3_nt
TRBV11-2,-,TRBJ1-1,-,CASSLERAMNTEAFF,TGTGCCAGCAGCTTAGAGAGGGCGATGAACACTGAAGCTTTCTTT
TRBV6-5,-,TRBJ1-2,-,CASNPTGTPNYGYTF,TGTGCCAGCAATCCCACAGGTACCCCTAACTATGGCTACACCTTC
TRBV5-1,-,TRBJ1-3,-,CASSLGHQMAGNTIYF,TGCGCCAGCAGCTTGGGGCATCAGATGGCTGGAAACACCATATATTTT
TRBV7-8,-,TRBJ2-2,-,CASSLREGSGELFF,TGTGCCAGCAGCCTCCGGGAAGGATCCGGGGAGCTGTTTTTT
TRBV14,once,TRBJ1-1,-,CASSHSSRVFATEAFF,TGTGCCAGCAGCCACTCCAGTCGAGTCTTTGCCACTGAAGCTTTCTTT
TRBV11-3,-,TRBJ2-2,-,CASSYGNVANTGELFF,TGTGCCAGCAGCTACGGGAACGTAGCGAACACCGGGGAGCTGTTTTTT
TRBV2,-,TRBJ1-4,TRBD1,CASDGQGDEKLFF,TGTGCCAGCGACGGACAGGGGGATGAAAAACTGTTTTTT
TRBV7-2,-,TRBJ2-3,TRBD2,CASSPTSGADTQYF,TGTGCCAGCAGTCCCACTAGCGGGGCAGATACGCAGTATTTT
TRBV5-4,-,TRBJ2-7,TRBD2,CASSPGTSGSIYEQYF,TGTGCCAGCAGCCCCGGGACTAGCGGGAGTATCTACGAGCAGTACTTC
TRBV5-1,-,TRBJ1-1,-,CASSLEVGVNTEAFF,TGCGCCAGCAGCTTGGAAGTGGGGGTGAACACTGAAGCTTTCTTT
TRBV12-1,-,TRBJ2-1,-,CASSLAGGGNNEQFF,TGTGCCAGCAGCTTAGCGGGAGGAGGGAACAATGAGCAGTTCTTC
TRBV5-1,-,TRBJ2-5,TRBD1,CASSRRGWDRQETQYF,TGCGCCAGCAGCCGGAGAGGGTGGGACAGACAAGAGACCCAGTACTTC
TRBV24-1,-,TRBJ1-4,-,CATSDTDEKLFF,TGTGCCACCAGTGACACAGATGAAAAACTGTTTTTT
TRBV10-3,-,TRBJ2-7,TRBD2,CAISAASGRTDEQYF,TGTGCCATCAGTGCCGCTAGCGGGAGGACCGACGAGCAGTACTTC
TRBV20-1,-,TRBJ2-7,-,CSASIDGSSYEQYF,TGCAGTGCTAGTATCGACGGGAGCTCCTACGAGCAGTACTTC
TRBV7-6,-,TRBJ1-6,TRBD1,CASSLTGQVNSPLHF,TGTGCCAGCAGCCTAACGGGACAGGTTAATTCACCCCTCCACTTT
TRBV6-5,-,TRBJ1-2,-,CASRRDSGVDYGYTF,TGTGCCAGCAGACGAGACTCAGGGGTGGACTATGGCTACACCTTC
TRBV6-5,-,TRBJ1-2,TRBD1,CASRPTDRFGGYTF,TGTGCCAGCAGACCCACGGACAGGTTTGGTGGCTACACCTTC
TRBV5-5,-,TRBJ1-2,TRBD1,CASSYRDRADYGYTF,TGTGCCAGCAGCTACCGGGACAGGGCTGACTATGGCTACACCTTC
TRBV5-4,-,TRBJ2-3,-,CASSLEGGTDTQYF,TGTGCCAGCAGCTTGGAGGGGGGCACAGATACGCAGTATTTT
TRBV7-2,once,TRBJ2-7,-,CASSLGDSYEQYF,TGTGCCAGCAGCTTAGGGGATTCCTACGAGCAGTACTTC
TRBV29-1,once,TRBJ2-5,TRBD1,CSPRKTGEETQYF,TGCAGCCCCAGAAAGACAGGGGAAGAGACCCAGTACTTC